Included here is one TCR beta chain sequence, with context. Its target is unknown. The entry originates in a study of immune evolution from preneoplasia to lung adenocarcinoma. Measured with immunoSEQ multiplex PCR; TCRdb has only the in-frame clones, and not every one. The table has about 8,000 clones, approximately 79% seen once. V dropped 4 bases and J dropped 3; count of bases not matched to a gene: 7. The CDR3 contains 15 residues. The germline gives CDR1 KGHSH, CDR2 LQKENI. Study conclusions and caveats: Later-stage lesions seemingly showed higher T cell density and diversity than normal lung.

The receptor's source is a person aged 55-80 years with lung adenocarcinoma. The V and J genes are TRBV18 and TRBJ2-7, with 9 positions matching TRBD1. Sequences were obtained from FFPE adjacent normal lung tissue. The CDR3 DNA reads as TGTGCCAGCTCACTGAGGACAGGGGAGCACTACGAGCAGTACTTC. It encodes CASSLRTGEHYEQYF.